A selection of T cell receptor beta chains follows, all from one sample in a study of blood T cell repertoires in COVID-19. Profiling relied on immunoSEQ multiplex PCR, and the TCRdb table lists in-frame clones only, not all of them. Among around 170,000 clones listed, roughly nine tenths were seen once. Sequenced material: peripheral blood. These receptor sequences come from a man between 18 and 29 years old who had recovered from COVID-19. CDR3s include the opening cysteine and the closing phenylalanine or tryptophan. The D gene is left open where the match is weak. A row's size may be missing; if present it is once, few, many or a size class.

-	TRBV7-2	-	TRBJ1-2	CASSFSGTSGYTF	TGTGCCAGCAGCTTCTCGGGGACTTCTGGCTACACCTTC
-	TRBV28	-	TRBJ2-7	CASSPGLGYEQYF	TGTGCCAGCAGTCCAGGGTTGGGCTACGAGCAGTACTTC
few	TRBV30	TRBD1	TRBJ2-7	CAWMGQGGYEQYF	TGTGCCTGGATGGGACAGGGAGGCTACGAGCAGTACTTC
-	TRBV9	-	TRBJ1-6	CASSVEDSNNSPLHF	TGTGCCAGCAGCGTAGAGGACAGCAATAATTCACCCCTCCACTTT
-	TRBV14	-	TRBJ1-2	CASSQYTGNSRGYTF	TGTGCCAGCAGCCAGTATACAGGGAACTCGCGCGGCTACACCTTC
-	TRBV7-2	-	TRBJ1-1	CASSSRTANTEAFF	TGTGCCAGCAGCTCTAGGACAGCGAACACTGAAGCTTTCTTT
-	TRBV11-2	TRBD1	TRBJ2-7	CASSLDRGIPYEQYF	TGTGCCAGCAGCTTGGACAGGGGAATTCCCTACGAGCAGTACTTC
-	TRBV7-8	TRBD1	TRBJ1-1	CASSSRTGKNTEAFF	TGTGCCAGCAGCTCACGGACAGGGAAGAACACTGAAGCTTTCTTT
-	TRBV6-5	-	TRBJ1-1	CASIGRAAGETEAFF	TGTGCCAGCATAGGTCGGGCAGCCGGGGAAACTGAAGCTTTCTTT
once	TRBV20-1	-	TRBJ1-4	CSASPLNGQGNEKLFF	TGCAGTGCTAGTCCCCTAAATGGGCAGGGAAATGAAAAACTGTTTTTT
-	TRBV2	TRBD1	TRBJ1-2	CASQYAPGQGPPYTF	TGTGCCAGCCAATATGCTCCGGGACAGGGGCCCCCTTACACCTTC
-	TRBV5-4	TRBD1	TRBJ2-1	CASSLGQGDNEQFF	TGTGCCAGCAGCTTGGGCCAGGGGGACAATGAGCAGTTCTTC
once	TRBV11-3	-	TRBJ2-3	CASSFRITDTQYF	TGTGCCAGCAGCTTCAGGATCACAGATACGCAGTATTTT
-	TRBV28	-	TRBJ2-4	CASSFPGAGPENIQYF	TGTGCCAGCAGTTTTCCAGGGGCCGGGCCGGAAAACATTCAGTACTTC
once	TRBV18	-	TRBJ2-1	CASSPQRNEQFF	TGTGCCAGCTCACCCCAGAGGAATGAGCAGTTCTTC
-	TRBV7-2	-	TRBJ2-3	CASSQDRTDTQYF	TGTGCCAGCAGCCAAGACAGAACAGATACGCAGTATTTT
-	TRBV20-1	-	TRBJ1-1	CSASWPDRNTEAFF	TGCAGTGCTAGTTGGCCGGACAGAAACACTGAAGCTTTCTTT
-	TRBV7-2	-	TRBJ2-1	CASSFGTPGGEQFF	TGTGCCAGCAGCTTCGGGACTCCTGGCGGGGAGCAGTTCTTC
-	TRBV19	-	TRBJ1-1	CATKAGWDLMNTEAFF	TGTGCCACTAAGGCGGGTTGGGATTTGATGAACACTGAAGCTTTCTTT
-	TRBV4-3	TRBD2	TRBJ2-3	CASSQDFAGGDTQYF	TGCGCCAGCAGCCAAGATTTCGCGGGAGGGGATACGCAGTATTTT
-	TRBV6-2/TRBV6-3	TRBD2	TRBJ2-5	CASSYLGGSGETQYF	TGTGCCAGCAGTTACTTGGGCGGGAGCGGGGAGACCCAGTACTTC
-	TRBV2	TRBD1	TRBJ1-2	CASSGRQGAGGYTF	TGTGCCAGCAGTGGCAGACAGGGGGCAGGAGGCTACACCTTC
-	TRBV4-3	-	TRBJ1-5	CASSQDLKGRQPQHF	TGCGCCAGCAGCCAAGATCTTAAGGGGCGGCAGCCCCAGCATTTT
-	TRBV28	TRBD1	TRBJ2-7	CASSPTGVKESHEQYF	TGTGCCAGCAGTCCTACAGGGGTTAAGGAGTCCCACGAGCAGTACTTC
-	TRBV18	-	TRBJ2-3	CASSPRSSSRTDTQYF	TGTGCCAGCTCACCACGGTCGTCTAGCAGAACAGATACGCAGTATTTT
once	TRBV6-1	-	TRBJ2-2	CASSGGGPYSTGELFF	TGTGCCAGCAGTGGGGGGGGGCCCTACTCCACCGGGGAGCTGTTTTTT
-	TRBV25-1	-	TRBJ2-1	CASSERAAGRYNEQFF	TGTGCCAGCAGTGAAAGAGCCGCGGGACGCTACAATGAGCAGTTCTTC
-	TRBV5-4	-	TRBJ1-1	CASSTPLGGGRGNTEAFF	TGTGCCAGCAGCACGCCACTTGGGGGGGGCAGGGGGAACACTGAAGCTTTCTTT
-	TRBV6-5	TRBD2	TRBJ2-1	CASKASGYNEQFF	TGTGCCAGCAAGGCTAGCGGGTACAATGAGCAGTTCTTC
-	TRBV7-2	-	TRBJ1-5	CASSYRGGEQPQHF	TGTGCCAGCAGCTATCGGGGGGGCGAACAGCCCCAGCATTTT
-	TRBV19	-	TRBJ2-3	CASSLQAQGDTQYF	TGTGCCAGTAGTCTCCAAGCCCAGGGAGATACGCAGTATTTT
-	TRBV29-1	-	TRBJ1-4	CSVGTGATNEKLFF	TGCAGCGTTGGGACGGGGGCAACTAATGAAAAACTGTTTTTT
-	TRBV15	-	TRBJ1-1	CATRAYQGNTEAFF	TGTGCCACCAGGGCCTATCAGGGGAACACTGAAGCTTTCTTT
-	TRBV19	-	TRBJ2-3	CASKKDITDTQYF	TGTGCCAGTAAGAAGGACATCACAGATACGCAGTATTTT
-	TRBV19	-	TRBJ2-7	CASSRFIPPTEQYF	TGTGCCAGTAGTCGGTTCATCCCCCCTACGGAGCAGTACTTC
-	TRBV5-4	TRBD1	TRBJ1-6	CASSLDRGNSPLHF	TGTGCCAGCAGCCTCGACAGGGGTAATTCACCCCTCCACTTT
-	TRBV3-1/TRBV3-2	-	TRBJ1-1	CASSQELRTNTEAFF	TGTGCCAGCAGCCAAGAGCTGAGGACTAACACTGAAGCTTTCTTT
-	TRBV4-2	-	TRBJ2-3	CASSRLSGSTDTQYF	TGTGCCAGCAGCCGATTAAGCGGGAGCACAGATACGCAGTATTTT
-	TRBV7-2	-	TRBJ2-2	CASSFTENTGELFF	TGTGCCAGCAGCTTCACAGAGAACACCGGGGAGCTGTTTTTT
-	TRBV4-3	-	TRBJ2-2	CASSQLWGQNTGELFF	TGCGCCAGCAGCCAGCTGTGGGGGCAAAACACCGGGGAGCTGTTTTTT
-	TRBV5-1	-	TRBJ1-4	CASSSRSPTGLNEKLFF	TGCGCCAGCAGCTCCCGATCGCCGACAGGCCTTAATGAAAAACTGTTTTTT
once	TRBV5-5	TRBD2	TRBJ2-7	CASSLRLAGLSFYEQYF	TGTGCCAGCAGCTTGCGGCTAGCGGGCCTCAGTTTCTACGAGCAGTACTTC
-	TRBV7-2	TRBD2	TRBJ2-7	CASSPITGGPGEQYF	TGTGCCAGCAGCCCTATTACGGGAGGGCCGGGGGAGCAGTACTTC
-	TRBV27	-	TRBJ2-5	CASSSITEFRGGETQYF	TGTGCCAGCAGTTCCATTACCGAGTTTAGAGGCGGGGAGACCCAGTACTTC
-	TRBV4-1	-	TRBJ2-7	CASSQGGQSSYEQYF	TGCGCCAGCAGCCAGGGGGGACAGAGCTCCTACGAGCAGTACTTC
once	TRBV7-3	-	TRBJ2-7	CASSQGAGNHEQYF	TGTGCCAGCAGCCAAGGGGCAGGGAACCACGAGCAGTACTTC
-	TRBV27	TRBD1	TRBJ1-1	CASSSRQGHTEAFF	TGTGCCAGCAGTTCCAGACAGGGGCACACTGAAGCTTTCTTT
-	TRBV4-2	TRBD1	TRBJ2-3	CASSPYPGQGRDTQYF	TGTGCCAGCAGCCCATATCCGGGACAGGGGAGGGATACGCAGTATTTT
-	TRBV18	-	TRBJ2-1	CASSPDQGNEQFF	TGTGCCAGCTCACCAGATCAGGGCAATGAGCAGTTCTTC
once	TRBV5-8	TRBD1	TRBJ2-5	CASSWGTGPTVTKYF	TGTGCCAGCAGCTGGGGGACAGGCCCAACCGTGACCAAGTACTTC
-	TRBV13	TRBD2	TRBJ2-2	CASSLARTSGRGTGELFF	TGTGCCAGCAGCTTAGCCCGGACTAGCGGGAGAGGTACCGGGGAGCTGTTTTTT
-	TRBV30	-	TRBJ2-2	CAREQGGRTGELFF	TGTGCCCGAGAACAGGGTGGTCGCACCGGGGAGCTGTTTTTT
-	TRBV7-2	TRBD1	TRBJ2-1	CASSVDRSSYNEQFF	TGTGCCAGCAGCGTGGACAGGTCTTCCTACAATGAGCAGTTCTTC
-	TRBV28	-	TRBJ1-1	CASVQGWEAFF	TGTGCCAGCGTACAGGGATGGGAAGCTTTCTTT
-	TRBV5-1	-	TRBJ2-7	CASSFRDEQYF	TGCGCCAGCAGCTTCCGGGACGAGCAGTACTTC
-	TRBV6-5	-	TRBJ1-2	CASSTDLGYGYTF	TGTGCCAGCAGTACGGACTTGGGCTATGGCTACACCTTC
-	TRBV4-1	-	TRBJ1-4	CASSQEGREFEKLFF	TGCGCCAGCAGCCAAGAAGGCAGGGAATTTGAAAAACTGTTTTTT
-	TRBV29-1	-	TRBJ1-1	CSGTLRGGGDTEAFF	TGCAGCGGAACATTAAGAGGAGGAGGGGACACTGAAGCTTTCTTT
once	TRBV29-1	TRBD1	TRBJ1-1	CSATKDRGGTEAFF	TGCAGCGCTACGAAGGACAGGGGAGGCACTGAAGCTTTCTTT
-	TRBV9	-	TRBJ1-6	CASSVTGSSPLHF	TGTGCCAGCAGCGTTACAGGGTCCTCACCCCTCCACTTT